Below, 18 T cell receptor beta chains from the same sample are listed, as sequenced in a study of T cells in women clearing cervical HPV infection. The method was immunoSEQ multiplex PCR; TCRdb's version includes in-frame clones alone and lacks a portion of them. The sample table sets out 36,000 or so clones. The sequenced material came from blood buffy coat. The receptors derive from a woman aged 18 to 75 with a cervical HPV16 infection that either progressed to CIN3+ or cleared (not recorded which).

On this clone itself: The read is 3 residues too short to cover the CDR3 end, so that end is filled in from the germline J gene. The genes are TRBV6-1 and TRBJ2-1; 9 nucleotides line up with TRBD1. Germline V lookup: CDR1 MNHNS, CDR2 SASEGT. V was pared by 3 bases and J by 3 bases, with 3 bases of the junction left unmatched. The CDR3 is 15 amino acids. The CDR3 reads CASSDETGGYNEQFF. CDR3 bases read: TGTGCCAGCAGTGATGAGACAGGGGGCTACAATGAG.

As regards this clone: The sequenced fragment ends 3 residues before the CDR3 boundary, so the rest is inferred from the germline J gene. The V gene is TRBV30, the J gene TRBJ1-6, with 10 bases aligning to TRBD1. Germline CDR1 reads GTSNPN; CDR2 reads SVGIG (reference sequence). The J segment lost 9 bases and the V segment lost 5 bases, leaving 10 bases of the junction unmatched. The CDR3 is 15 amino acids. The CDR3 loop reads CAWVSLGTGVSPLHF. CDR3 bases read: TGTGCCTGGGTCTCGCTCGGGACAGGGGTTTCACCC.

Comments on this clone: The read terminates 3 residues before the CDR3 end, so the remaining end is supplied by the germline J gene. The chain is built from TRBV6-1 and TRBJ2-7; 8 nucleotides align to TRBD1. The CDR3 contains 15 residues. The trim removed 2 bases at V and 0 bases at J, leaving 3 bases unmatched. Germline V CDR1 and CDR2: MNHNS, SASEGT. The CDR3 DNA, read in part, is TGTGCCAGCAGTGAACACAGGGGGAACTCCTACGAG. Translation: CASSEHRGNSYE. The whole CDR3 is CASSEHRGNSYEQYF.

Turning to this clone: The missing CDR3 end, 3 residues past where the read stops, is filled in from the germline J gene. The chain links TRBV20-1 to TRBJ1-2, with 11 bases fitting TRBD1. The V gene end was trimmed by 5 bases and the J gene end by 6 bases; junction bases not matched to a gene: 5. CDR3 length equals 13 residues. Germline V CDR1 and CDR2: DFQATT, SNEGSKA (reference sequence). The CDR3 sequence is CSASLDRGHGYTF. Incomplete CDR3 DNA: TGCAGTGCTTCACTGGACAGGGGGCATGGC.

As for this clone: The read halts 3 residues ahead of the CDR3 end, with the missing end drawn from the germline J gene. The chain has TRBV20-1 and TRBJ1-2, with D perhaps TRBD1 (5 bases). CDR1 and CDR2 from the germline V gene are DFQATT and SNEGSKA (reference sequence). V lost 1 base to trimming and J lost 0 bases, with 18 bases between them. The CDR3 runs to 17 residues. The CDR3 is CSARVRAGQLANYGYTF. The sequenced CDR3 bases are TGCAGTGCTAGAGTAAGGGCAGGGCAGTTAGCTAACTATGGC.

On this clone: Sequencing ends 3 residues short of the CDR3 end; the germline J gene provides the rest. The V call is TRBV12-3 or TRBV12-4, the J call TRBJ1-5; 12 bases line up with TRBD1. The ends lost 6 bases at V and 7 bases at J; junction bases unmatched: 7. This CDR3 is 15 amino acids long. The CDR3 spells CASSFRDRGHQPQHF. The covered CDR3 bases are TGTGCCAGCAGCTTCCGGGACAGGGGGCACCAGCCC.

The sequenced CDR3 bases are TGTGCCAGCAGCCGCCACGGGGAGCCAGATGGC. This encodes CASSRHGEPDG. The entire CDR3 is CASSRHGEPDGYTF. The chain recombines TRBV14 with TRBJ1-2; D is ambiguous. The read gets to within 3 residues of the CDR3 end, and the germline J gene fills in the rest. The V end lost 4 bases, the J end lost 6 bases, and 15 bases lay between the germline ends. The V gene's germline CDR1 is SGHDN and CDR2 FVKESK. The CDR3 length is 14 residues.

As regards this clone: With the read ending 3 residues before the CDR3 end, the germline J gene is used to fill in that end. V is TRBV4-1 and J is TRBJ1-2; D is possibly TRBD1 (6 bases). CDR1 and CDR2 from the germline V gene are MGHRA and YSYEKL. The CDR3 has 16 residues. V was trimmed by 1 base and J by 1 base, leaving 13 bases between them. The part of the CDR3 DNA that was read is TGCGCCAGCAGCCAAGGGCCGAGGGGGTTTAACTATGGC. It yields the protein CASSQGPRGFNYG. The CDR3 in its entirety is CASSQGPRGFNYGYTF.

A remark on this clone: The CDR3 is cut off 3 residues early in the read; its end comes from the germline J gene. The chain carries TRBV29-1 and TRBJ2-3; 7 bases align to TRBD2. The CDR3 loop spans 15 amino acids. The germline V gene has CDR1 SQVTM and CDR2 ANQGSEA. Losses at the gene ends were 2 bases for V and 4 bases for J; bases not matched to a gene: 9. The CDR3 sequence is CSVERAGGSADTQYF. The part of the CDR3 DNA that was read is TGCAGCGTTGAAAGGGCCGGCGGGAGCGCAGATACG.

In regard to this clone: The observed sequence ends 3 residues before the CDR3 terminus, with the missing tail filled in from the germline J gene. The V and J genes are TRBV7-2 and TRBJ2-4; 8 bases line up with TRBD1. The V gene's germline CDR1 is SGHTA and CDR2 FQGNSA. The CDR3 loop spans 15 amino acids. The CDR3: CASSLAGVQGGGQYF. The covered CDR3 bases are TGTGCCAGCAGCTTAGCAGGAGTACAGGGGGGTGGT.

Remarks on this clone: The sequenced fragment ends 3 residues before the CDR3 boundary, so the rest is inferred from the germline J gene. This sequence joins TRBV20-1 and TRBJ1-2; D is possibly TRBD1 (6 bases). This CDR3 comprises 13 residues. The germline gives CDR1 DFQATT, CDR2 SNEGSKA (reference sequence). This chain's CDR3 is CSAQPERGKGYTF. The CDR3 DNA, read in part, is TGCAGTGCTCAGCCAGAAAGGGGGAAGGGC.

To note about this clone: The observed sequence ends 3 residues before the CDR3 terminus, with the missing tail filled in from the germline J gene. The V and J genes are TRBV7-3 and TRBJ1-2; perhaps TRBD1 as D (5 bases). The CDR3 length is 14 residues. The germline CDR1 and CDR2 sequences are SGHTA and FQGTGA. V lost 5 bases and J 5 bases, leaving 15 bases between the germline ends. CDR3 DNA (partial): TGTGCCAGCAGCCCGCGGGGGGGAGAATATGGC. It specifies CASSPRGGEYG. The CDR3 as a whole reads CASSPRGGEYGYTF.

A remark on this clone: The read ends 3 residues shy of where the CDR3 ends; the end is completed using the germline J gene. The gene calls are TRBV7-2 and TRBJ1-1, with 7 bases lining up with TRBD1. From germline, CDR1 is SGHTA and CDR2 FQGNSA. This CDR3 has 13 residues. The part of the CDR3 DNA that was read is TGTGCCAGCAGCCCCACAGGGGTCCTGGAA. This gives the protein CASSPTGVLE. In full, the CDR3 reads CASSPTGVLEAFF.

With respect to this clone: The read terminates 3 residues ahead of where the CDR3 ends, so the germline J gene completes it. This chain joins TRBV6-4 and TRBJ2-3; 10 nucleotides agree with TRBD2. J was trimmed by 2 bases and V by 5 bases; bases with no gene match: 1. The CDR3 spans 14 residues. Per the germline V gene, CDR1 is MRHNA and CDR2 is SNTAGT. The CDR3 sequence: CASSSGGATDTQYF. The DNA read from the CDR3 is TGTGCCAGCAGTAGCGGGGGGGCCACAGATACG.

Concerning this clone: The read is 3 residues too short to cover the CDR3 end, so that end is filled in from the germline J gene. The chain uses TRBV5-1 and TRBJ1-2, with 7 bases aligning to TRBD1. J was trimmed by 1 base and V by 3 bases; bases with no gene match: 9. The germline V gene has CDR1 SGHRS and CDR2 YFSETQ. CDR3 length: 16 residues. CDR3 residues: CASSSTTGTVNYGYTF. The sequenced part of the CDR3 DNA is TGCGCCAGCAGCTCCACCACCGGGACAGTTAACTATGGC.

Turning to this clone: The read is 3 residues too short to cover the CDR3 end, so that end is filled in from the germline J gene. The rearrangement uses TRBV28 and TRBJ1-6; D remains unclear. The CDR3 length is 12 residues. CDR1 MDHEN and CDR2 SYDVKM come from the germline V gene. V lost 3 bases and J lost 10, with 7 bases in between. The part of the CDR3 DNA that was read is TGTGCCAGCAGTTTTAGAGTCTCACCC. It encodes CASSFRVSP. The CDR3 reads in full as CASSFRVSPLHF.

The sequenced part of the CDR3 DNA is TGTGCCAGCAGAACAGGGGGCCAA. Translated, it gives CASRTGGQ. The entire CDR3 reads CASRTGGQLFF. The J gene is TRBJ1-4, the V gene TRBV12-3 or TRBV12-4; TRBD1 aligns across 9 bases. Read sequence stops 3 residues before the CDR3 end, and the germline J gene provides the missing end. The CDR3 totals 11 residues.

Incomplete CDR3 DNA: TGTGCCAGCAGCTTATGGCAGGGGATCTACAATGAG. It translates to CASSLWQGIYNE. Given in full, the CDR3 is CASSLWQGIYNEQFF. This chain links TRBV11-2 with TRBJ2-1, with D perhaps matching TRBD1 (6 bases). The missing CDR3 end, 3 residues past where the read stops, is filled in from the germline J gene. The CDR3 totals 15 residues. The germline CDR1 and CDR2 sequences are SGHAT and FQNNGV. Trimming left V 2 bases short and J 3 bases short, with 11 bases between.